Each of the 26 T cell receptor beta chains below was sequenced from the same sample in a study of T cell responses to AZD1222 COVID-19 vaccine. Method: immunoSEQ multiplex PCR; TCRdb's copy keeps in-frame clones and lacks some. The sample lists roughly 120,000 clones, 70% to 90% occurring once. This material consisted of peripheral blood, taken 28 days after the second AZD1222 dose. These receptor sequences come from an adult who received the AZD1222 COVID-19 vaccine.

In DNA form, the CDR3 reads TGTGCCAGCAGTGACGGGACAGCCCGCCAGTACTTC. This sequence encodes CASSDGTARQYF. This sequence joins TRBV6-1 and TRBJ2-7, with 7 bases fitting TRBD1. Germline V gene data show CDR1 as MNHNS and CDR2 as SASEGT. V shed 3 bases and J 10 bases; nucleotides not matched to a gene: 6. The CDR3 loop spans 12 amino acids.

The rearrangement links TRBV7-9 to TRBJ2-1; 14 nucleotides line up with TRBD2. The V segment lost 4 bases and the J segment 5 bases; nucleotides outside the gene matches: 4. Germline lookup yields CDR1 SEHNR and CDR2 FQNEAQ (reference sequence). The length of the CDR3 is 16 residues. The CDR3 coding sequence is TGTGCCAGCAGCTCCAGGGGACTAGCGGGAGACAATGAGCAGTTCTTC. Protein sequence: CASSSRGLAGDNEQFF.

V gene TRBV7-8 combines with J gene TRBJ2-7; the match to TRBD2 covers 9 bases. Germline CDR1 SGHVS, CDR2 FQNEAQ. Trimming took 0 bases from V and 4 from J; bases not matched to a gene: 4. This CDR3 has 15 residues. This chain's CDR3 is CASSLAASGVYEQYF. CDR3 DNA sequence: TGTGCCAGCAGCTTAGCAGCTAGCGGGGTGTACGAGCAGTACTTC.

The gene calls are TRBV5-1 and TRBJ2-2; maybe TRBD2 (6 bases). The germline V gene encodes CDR1 SGHRS and CDR2 YFSETQ. The CDR3 is 19 amino acids. Trimming left V 4 bases short and J 6 bases short, with 28 bases between. In DNA, the CDR3 is TGCGCCAGCAGCCCAAACCCCATGGGGACTGTCCGGTATCCCGGGGAGCTGTTTTTT. This translates into CASSPNPMGTVRYPGELFF.

V and J are TRBV27 and TRBJ2-3; TRBD2 matches at 8 bases. V lost 5 bases and J lost 5; bases outside the gene matches: 12. The CDR3 spans 16 residues. Germline V lookup: CDR1 MNHEY, CDR2 SMNVEV (reference sequence). The DNA for the CDR3 is TGTGCCAGCAGTGGGAGTAGGGCGGGAGGAGTAGATACGCAGTATTTT. Translating gives CASSGSRAGGVDTQYF.

This chain links TRBV30 with TRBJ1-4; 8 nucleotides line up with TRBD1. The germline CDR1 and CDR2 sequences are GTSNPN and SVGIG (reference sequence). This CDR3 comprises 14 residues. Trimming took 2 bases from V and 8 from J; bases not matched to a gene: 7. The CDR3 DNA reads TGTGCCTGGAGTCTCGGACAGGGAGTCGAAAAACTGTTTTTT. This sequence encodes CAWSLGQGVEKLFF.

The V and J genes are TRBV18 and TRBJ1-2; D not certain. V lost 6 bases and J lost 3, with 14 bases in between. This CDR3 spans 14 amino acids. CDR1 is KGHSH and CDR2 is LQKENI in the germline V gene. The CDR3 nucleotides read TGTGCCAGCTCTCCCCGGGAGACGGACTATGGCTACACCTTC. Amino acids: CASSPRETDYGYTF. Looking up the rest from reference TRBV18 and TRBJ1-2 gives the full variable domain: NAGVMQNPRHLVRRRGQEARLRCSPMKGHSHVYWYRQLPEEGLKFMVYLQKENIIDESGMPKERFSAEFPKEGPSILRIQQVVRGDSAAYFCASSPRETDYGYTFGSGTRLTVV.

The table lists this clone with a count of one. V is TRBV11-1 and J is TRBJ2-2; 10 nucleotides align to TRBD2. V lost 5 bases, J lost 5 bases, and 8 bases stayed unmatched. The CDR3 is 16 amino acids. Germline CDR1 is SGHAT and CDR2 is FQDESV (reference sequence). The CDR3 is CASSPTSGAGTGELFF. Written as DNA, the CDR3 is TGTGCCAGCAGCCCTACTAGCGGGGCGGGGACCGGGGAGCTGTTTTTT.

This clone was seen just once. This chain uses TRBV4-2 with TRBJ2-3; the D call may be TRBD1 or TRBD2 (5 bases each). Germline CDR1 and CDR2: LGHNA and YNFKEQ. The CDR3 has 16 residues. With 1 base removed from V and 0 bases from J, the gap between germline ends came to 11 bases. As DNA, the CDR3 is TGTGCCAGCAGCCAAGTTATTGGGGGAAGCACAGATACGCAGTATTTT. This gives the protein CASSQVIGGSTDTQYF.

The rearrangement joins TRBV20-1 to TRBJ1-2; possible D gene TRBD1, 5 bases. This CDR3 contains 11 residues. Per germline, CDR1 DFQATT and CDR2 SNEGSKA (reference sequence). V was trimmed by 6 bases and J by 8 bases, leaving 13 bases between them. This CDR3 is CSAGTGDGYTF. CDR3 in DNA: TGCAGTGCCGGGACTGGGGACGGCTACACCTTC.

The chain recombines TRBV30 with TRBJ1-2; possible D gene TRBD1, 5 bases. Trimming took 0 bases from V and 8 from J, leaving 13 bases between them. The CDR3 sequence is 13 residues long. Germline CDR1 reads GTSNPN; CDR2 reads SVGIG (reference sequence). The CDR3 protein is CAWSVLGALGYTF. The CDR3 DNA is TGTGCCTGGAGTGTACTCGGGGCCCTAGGCTACACCTTC.

V and J are TRBV5-1 and TRBJ2-1; 7 bases agree with TRBD1. The V segment lost 2 bases and the J segment 6 bases; nucleotides outside the gene matches: 8. CDR3 length: 15 amino acids. The germline V gene has CDR1 SGHRS and CDR2 YFSETQ. The CDR3 sequence: CASSLDRVPPNEQFF. The CDR3 nucleotides are TGCGCCAGCAGCTTAGACAGGGTCCCTCCCAATGAGCAGTTCTTC.

The chain couples TRBV10-3 to TRBJ2-5; 7 bases agree with TRBD1. Germline lookup yields CDR1 ENHRY and CDR2 SYGVKD. This CDR3 comprises 15 residues. With 5 bases clipped from V and 3 bases from J, the junction kept 9 bases outside the gene matches. For the CDR3, the DNA is TGTGCCATCAGTTTTACCGACAGGGTGGAAGAGACCCAGTACTTC. Translation gives CAISFTDRVEETQYF.

This chain connects TRBV27 to TRBJ1-3; no clear D gene. Per germline, CDR1 MNHEY and CDR2 SMNVEV (reference sequence). The length of the CDR3 is 13 residues. V was shortened by 7 bases and J by 4 bases, with 11 bases between the two germline ends. This CDR3 is CASISKTGNTIYF. CDR3 in DNA: TGTGCCAGCATAAGTAAGACGGGAAACACCATATATTTT.

V gene TRBV27 combines with J gene TRBJ1-3, with TRBD1 matching over 7 bases. The CDR3 has 14 residues. Germline values: CDR1 MNHEY, CDR2 SMNVEV (reference sequence). J lost 4 bases, V lost 4 bases, and 4 bases had no gene match. This CDR3 is CASSSDRAGNTIYF. The CDR3 DNA sequence: TGTGCCAGCAGTTCAGACAGGGCCGGAAACACCATATATTTT.

V and J are TRBV29-1 and TRBJ2-7; D possibly matches TRBD1 or TRBD2 (5 bases each). With 7 bases removed from V and 3 bases from J, the gap between germline ends came to 13 bases. The CDR3 consists of 12 residues. Germline loops: CDR1 SQVTM, CDR2 ANQGSEA. Written as DNA, the CDR3 is TGCAGCGCTAGTAAGAGGGGCTACGAGCAGTACTTC. Protein: CSASKRGYEQYF.

The J gene is TRBJ1-2, the V gene TRBV9; maybe TRBD1 (6 bases). V gave up 4 bases and J gave up 0 bases, with 16 bases separating them. Germline CDR1 and CDR2: SGDLS and YYNGEE. CDR3 size: 16 residues. The CDR3 region has the DNA TGTGCCAGCAGCCCCGTGGGGACACAGGCTAACTATGGCTACACCTTC. Protein sequence: CASSPVGTQANYGYTF.

V gene TRBV9 combines with J gene TRBJ1-1; 7 positions agree with TRBD1. The CDR3 sequence is 15 residues long. Germline V gives CDR1 SGDLS, CDR2 YYNGEE. J gave up 2 bases and V 2 bases, and 6 bases lay outside the gene matches. The CDR3 DNA follows: TGTGCCAGCAGCGTCGCTACAGGGGTTAACACTGAAGCTTTCTTT. Encoded protein: CASSVATGVNTEAFF.

The chain carries TRBV2 and TRBJ1-5; D is uncertain. The ends were cut back, 7 bases at V and 0 bases at J, with 10 bases in the middle. The CDR3 is made up of 14 amino acids. The V gene's germline CDR1 is SNHLY and CDR2 FYNNEI. This CDR3 reads CASIGVNSNQPQHF. The CDR3, as DNA: TGTGCCAGCATCGGCGTGAATAGCAATCAGCCCCAGCATTTT. The full variable domain, in which reference TRBV2 and TRBJ1-5 provide the parts outside the CDR3, is EPEVTQTPSHQVTQMGQEVILRCVPISNHLYFYWYRQILGQKVEFLVSFYNNEISEKSEIFDDQFSVERPDGSNFTLKIRSTKLEDSAMYFCASIGVNSNQPQHFGDGTRLSIL.

The genes are TRBV9 and TRBJ1-1; the D gene is possibly TRBD1 (5 bases). The CDR3 covers 13 residues. The germline V and J ends were trimmed by 0 bases and 4 bases, with 7 bases remaining between them. Germline CDR1 and CDR2: SGDLS and YYNGEE. The CDR3 bases are TGTGCCAGCAGCGTAGGGGGCTCCACTGAAGCTTTCTTT. Protein: CASSVGGSTEAFF. The full variable domain, completed using reference TRBV9 and TRBJ1-1, is DSGVTQTPKHLITATGQRVTLRCSPRSGDLSVYWYQQSLDQGLQFLIQYYNGEERAKGNILERFSAQQFPDLHSELNLSSLELGDSALYFCASSVGGSTEAFFGQGTRLTVV.

The gene calls are TRBV3-1 (or the pseudogene TRBV3-2) and TRBJ1-1; tentatively, D is TRBD1 (6 bases). This CDR3 spans 13 amino acids. The ends were cut back, 8 bases at V and 1 base at J, with 11 bases in the middle. CDR1 and CDR2 (germline): LGHDT, YNNKEL (reference sequence). The CDR3: CASWFRGNTEAFF. Here the CDR3 DNA reads TGTGCCAGCTGGTTCAGGGGGAACACTGAAGCTTTCTTT.

The CDR3 region has the DNA TGTGCCTCCGGGGGCCTACAGGGCACAGATACGCAGTATTTT. This sequence encodes CASGGLQGTDTQYF. The genes are TRBV10-3 and TRBJ2-3, with D perhaps matching TRBD1 or TRBD2 (6 bases each). The CDR3 length is 14 residues. Trimming left V 11 bases short and J 1 base short, with 16 bases between. Germline V gene lookup returns CDR1 ENHRY and CDR2 SYGVKD.

The chain joins TRBV2 to TRBJ1-2; no definite D call. The CDR3 is made up of 13 amino acids. The V end was cut by 5 bases, the J end by 5 bases, with 12 bases between. Germline-derived CDR1 and CDR2 are SNHLY and FYNNEI. The CDR3 is CASSPGRDYGYTF. In nucleotides, the CDR3 is TGTGCCAGCAGTCCCGGACGGGATTATGGCTACACCTTC.

The rearrangement uses TRBV7-9 and TRBJ2-7, with TRBD1 matching 10 bases. From germline, CDR1 is SEHNR and CDR2 FQNEAQ (reference sequence). J gave up 0 bases and V 5 bases, and 4 bases lay outside the gene matches. The CDR3 consists of 15 residues. The CDR3 DNA reads TGTGCCAGCAGCGGACAGGGGGAACTCTCCTACGAGCAGTACTTC. It is translated as CASSGQGELSYEQYF.

The rearrangement links TRBV6-2 or TRBV6-3 to TRBJ2-1; D remains ambiguous. CDR3 length equals 12 residues. The germline V gene encodes CDR1 MNHEY and CDR2 SVGEGT. Deletions cut 5 bases from V and 7 bases from J, with 9 bases between. CDR3 amino acids: CASSGPENEQFF. The CDR3 DNA sequence: TGTGCCAGCAGTGGGCCGGAGAATGAGCAGTTCTTC.

This clone occurred once. V gene TRBV6-5 combines with J gene TRBJ2-3, with 10 bases aligning to TRBD1. Germline-derived CDR1 and CDR2 are MNHEY and SVGAGI. The CDR3 runs 15 residues. V dropped 2 bases and J dropped 7; count of bases not matched to a gene: 6. The CDR3 nucleotides are TGTGCCAGCAGTTACGTCCGGACAGGGGGAAATACGCAGTATTTT. Translation: CASSYVRTGGNTQYF.